One and the same sample provided the 13 T cell receptor beta chains below, sequenced in a study of neurological immune-mediated disorders. Time point reported: longitudinal time-point 1 (baseline). TCRdb processed the 5' RACE reads anew with MiXCR; each CDR3 protein has one entry. Of approximately 70,000 distinct CDR3 sequences in the sample, approximately 10% were seen once. The sample taken for sequencing was PBMCs. The source of these receptors is a man aged 25 to 45 in good health.

This clonotype occurred many times. The chain has TRBV7-2 and TRBJ2-7; 10 positions agree with TRBD1. Germline CDR1 SGHTA, CDR2 FQGNSA. V trimming: 4 bases; J trimming: 3 bases; junction bases outside the gene matches: 6. The CDR3 sequence is 15 residues long. Here the CDR3 DNA reads TGTGCCAGCAGCTACTGGACAGGGGGGTACTACGAGCAGTACTTC. This codes for CASSYWTGGYYEQYF.

The table lists this clonotype with many counts. The chain carries TRBV3-1 and TRBJ2-7; unclear D gene. CDR3 size: 15 residues. Germline V CDR1 and CDR2: LGHDT, YNNKEL (reference sequence). V was shortened by 0 bases and J by 3 bases, with 12 bases between the two germline ends. Here the CDR3 DNA reads TGTGCCAGCAGCCAAGATCACGAATCGGGCTACGAGCAGTACTTC. Its protein is CASSQDHESGYEQYF.

This clonotype has a count of ten or more. The gene calls are TRBV5-1 and TRBJ2-7; weak D call: TRBD1 (6 bases). Germline V gene lookup returns CDR1 SGHRS and CDR2 YFSETQ. Trimming pared 0 bases from V and 2 bases from J, leaving 9 bases between. This CDR3 spans 14 amino acids. This chain's CDR3 is CASSLGTETYEQYF. In DNA, the CDR3 is TGCGCCAGCAGCTTGGGGACAGAAACCTACGAGCAGTACTTC.

The sample holds many counts of this clonotype. This rearrangement joins TRBV18 to TRBJ2-5; TRBD2 aligns across 9 bases. V lost 2 bases and J lost 2; bases outside the gene matches: 3. CDR3 length equals 15 residues. CDR1 KGHSH and CDR2 LQKENI come from the germline V gene. The CDR3 sequence is CASSPYAGGQETQYF. As DNA, the CDR3 is TGTGCCAGCTCACCATACGCGGGAGGGCAAGAGACCCAGTACTTC. Full variable domain (rest looked up from reference TRBV18 and TRBJ2-5): NAGVMQNPRHLVRRRGQEARLRCSPMKGHSHVYWYRQLPEEGLKFMVYLQKENIIDESGMPKERFSAEFPKEGPSILRIQQVVRGDSAAYFCASSPYAGGQETQYFGPGTRLLVL.

This clonotype occurred many times. The chain carries TRBV10-1 and TRBJ2-3, with 8 bases that match TRBD2. The CDR3 is 16 residues long. In germline, CDR1 is WNHNN, CDR2 SYGVQD (reference sequence). V was pared by 0 bases and J by 2 bases, with 4 bases of the junction left unmatched. The CDR3 region has the DNA TGCGCCAGCAGTGAGTCGAGTAGCGGGGACACAGATACGCAGTATTTT. This sequence encodes CASSESSSGDTDTQYF.

This clonotype occurred many times. This sequence joins TRBV20-1 and TRBJ1-1; 12 positions agree with TRBD1. Germline-derived CDR1 and CDR2 are DFQATT and SNEGSKA (reference sequence). The CDR3 has 13 residues. The ends lost 3 bases at V and 9 bases at J; junction bases unmatched: 5. The CDR3 reads CSARTGTGGQAFF. The DNA of the CDR3 is TGCAGTGCTAGGACAGGGACAGGGGGCCAAGCTTTCTTT.

This clonotype appeared many times. The V call is TRBV2, the J call TRBJ2-1; tentatively, D is TRBD1 (6 bases). V was cut by 7 bases and J by 5 bases, with 21 bases left in between. CDR3 length: 16 amino acids. The germline V gene encodes CDR1 SNHLY and CDR2 FYNNEI. The CDR3 protein is CASNLVQGISHNEQFF. In DNA form, the CDR3 reads TGTGCCAGCAACTTAGTACAGGGTATTAGCCACAATGAGCAGTTCTTC.

This clonotype was seen only once. This sequence joins TRBV27 and TRBJ1-6, with no clear D. The CDR3 extends over 14 amino acids. CDR1 MNHEY and CDR2 SMNVEV come from the germline V gene (reference sequence). Trimming pared 8 bases from V and 7 bases from J, leaving 15 bases between. As DNA, the CDR3 is TGTGCCAGCGCTGATCGGGCCCGGAATTCACCCCTCCACTTT. Its translation: CASADRARNSPLHF.

The table lists this clonotype with many counts. V gene TRBV5-1 combines with J gene TRBJ2-1; the match to TRBD2 covers 7 bases. The CDR3 is 18 amino acids. Germline assignment: CDR1 SGHRS and CDR2 YFSETQ. Germline trimming cut 4 bases from V and 9 bases from J; bases unmatched to any gene: 22. The CDR3 region is CASSPSLTGGPLLGEQFF. CDR3 nucleotide sequence: TGCGCCAGCAGCCCCTCCCTGACGGGGGGACCGTTGCTCGGTGAGCAGTTCTTC.

This clonotype was found many times. The chain recombines TRBV29-1 with TRBJ2-7; 10 bases match TRBD2. The CDR3 has 15 amino acids. Germline V CDR1 and CDR2: SQVTM, ANQGSEA. V lost 7 bases, J lost 1 base, and 10 bases stayed unmatched. The CDR3, as DNA: TGCAGCGCGGGGGGTCTAGCGGGAGTTTCCTACGAGCAGTACTTC. It codes for CSAGGLAGVSYEQYF.

This clonotype appeared a few times. A read error may explain this, as a much larger clone is one base away. The chain carries TRBV5-1 and TRBJ2-7, with 12 bases lining up with TRBD1. CDR1 is SGHRS, CDR2 YFSETQ, per germline. The CDR3 is 16 residues long. This chain's CDR3 is CTSSLSTGQGASEQYF. The CDR3, as DNA: TGCACCAGCAGCTTGTCTACGGGACAGGGGGCTTCCGAGCAGTACTTC.

This clonotype was seen repeatedly, ten times or more. The rearrangement joins TRBV5-5 to TRBJ1-5; tentatively, D is TRBD1 (6 bases). CDR1 and CDR2 (germline): SGHKS, YYEKEE (reference sequence). The CDR3 totals 14 residues. V lost 4 bases to trimming and J lost 7 bases, with 15 bases between them. CDR3 DNA sequence: TGTGCCAGCAGCCGACTGGAGGGGGTACAGCCCCAGCATTTT. Protein: CASSRLEGVQPQHF.

This clonotype appeared many times. This rearrangement joins TRBV28 to TRBJ2-5; a weak D match, TRBD2 (6 bases). This CDR3 spans 14 amino acids. Germline V gene data show CDR1 as MDHEN and CDR2 as SYDVKM. V lost 4 bases, J lost 1 base, and 10 bases lay in between. CDR3 sequence (DNA): TGTGCCAGCAGTTCGCGGACTACCCAAGAGACCCAGTACTTC. As protein: CASSSRTTQETQYF.